The rows below give T cell receptor beta chains drawn from one sample of a study of cytomegalovirus exposure and HLA in healthy donors. Assay used: immunoSEQ multiplex PCR; TCRdb lists only in-frame clones, some missing. The table has approximately 80,000 clones, 72% seen once. The sequenced material came from PBMCs. These receptors originate from a woman aged 35 to 49 in good health and CMV-seropositive. Both conserved end residues are part of each CDR3. The order of the fields is J gene, V gene, clone size, D gene, CDR3 DNA, CDR3 protein. A D gene is named only where the DNA matches it firmly. Clone size, where shown, is once, few, many, or a class for clones that have expanded.

TRBJ1-4,TRBV5-4,.,TRBD1,TGTGCCAGCAGCTCCAGAGGGGGGACAGGAAGTGAAAAACTGTTTTTT,CASSSRGGTGSEKLFF
TRBJ1-2,TRBV6-5,.,.,TGTGCCAGCAGTTTTCCCGCCGGGGTGATCTACACCTTC,CASSFPAGVIYTF
TRBJ1-1,TRBV5-6,few,.,TGTGCCAGCAGCTTGGGTATCGACACTGAAGCTTTCTTT,CASSLGIDTEAFF
TRBJ2-1,TRBV10-3,.,TRBD2,TGTGCCACCCTGCCTGGCGGGAGCTCCTACAATGAGCAGTTCTTC,CATLPGGSSYNEQFF
TRBJ1-4,TRBV11-2,.,.,TGTGCCAGCAGCTTAGGTGGGACAATCAATGAAAAACTGTTTTTT,CASSLGGTINEKLFF
TRBJ1-1,TRBV29-1,few,.,TGCAGCGTTGTCCCCATGAACACTGAAGCTTTCTTT,CSVVPMNTEAFF
TRBJ1-5,TRBV19,once,TRBD1,TGTGCCAGTAGTTCCTTTCAGGGGGCGGGTAAGCAGCCCCAGCATTTT,CASSSFQGAGKQPQHF
TRBJ1-6,TRBV6-5,.,.,TGTGCCAGCAGTTACCAGGGAGGTTCCTATAATTCACCCCTCCACTTT,CASSYQGGSYNSPLHF
TRBJ1-2,TRBV2,.,TRBD1,TGTGCCAGCGCACCCGGGACAGGGCCGTATGGCTACACCTTC,CASAPGTGPYGYTF
TRBJ2-7,TRBV25-1,.,TRBD2,TGTGCCAGCAGTTCACCGGGAGGAACCTACGAGCAGTACTTC,CASSSPGGTYEQYF
TRBJ2-5,TRBV5-6,.,TRBD2,TGTGCCAGCAGCTTGGTACTAGCGGGAGGAGAGACCCAGTACTTC,CASSLVLAGGETQYF
TRBJ1-2,TRBV7-9,few,TRBD1,TGTGCCAGCAGCTTAGCACAGGGGGCTAACTATGGCTACACCTTC,CASSLAQGANYGYTF
TRBJ2-1,TRBV7-9,once,.,TGTGCCAGCAGCTCCTCACTAGCCGATAGCTCCTACAATGAGCAGTTCTTC,CASSSSLADSSYNEQFF
TRBJ1-1,TRBV7-2,.,TRBD1,TGTGCCAGCAGCTTCTCAGGGGGTATGAACACTGAAGCTTTCTTT,CASSFSGGMNTEAFF
TRBJ2-1,TRBV4-3,.,TRBD2,TGCGCCAGCAGCCAAGAAGGCGGGCGGGGGGGCGTTAGGTCCTACAATGAGCAGTTCTTC,CASSQEGGRGGVRSYNEQFF
TRBJ1-2,TRBV5-1,.,TRBD1,TGCGCCAGCAGCTTAACCGATACAGGGGCTCATGGCTACACCTTC,CASSLTDTGAHGYTF
TRBJ2-7,TRBV4-3,.,TRBD1,TGCGCCAGCAGCGCAAGACAGGGGCTCTCCTACGAGCAGTACTTC,CASSARQGLSYEQYF
TRBJ1-3,TRBV7-9,once,.,TGTGCCAGCAGCCCCCCGGTTCCAGGCGACTCTGGAAACACCATATATTTT,CASSPPVPGDSGNTIYF
TRBJ1-2,TRBV6-5,.,TRBD1,TGTGCCAGCAGAAATCAGGGGGCTGCTGGCTACACCTTC,CASRNQGAAGYTF
TRBJ2-7,TRBV6-1,.,TRBD1,TGTGCCAGCAGTCGGGACAGGCCCAAACTCTACGAGCAGTACTTC,CASSRDRPKLYEQYF
TRBJ1-2,TRBV5-1,once,.,TGCGCCAGCAGCCGGGGGGGAAGGTATGGCTACACCTTC,CASSRGGRYGYTF
TRBJ2-1,TRBV29-1,few,.,TGCAGCGTTTCTGATGTAGAAAATTACAATGAGCAGTTCTTC,CSVSDVENYNEQFF
TRBJ2-7,TRBV4-2,few,.,TGTGCCAGCAGCCCGCCCATATACGGTGACACCCCCTACGAGCAGTACTTC,CASSPPIYGDTPYEQYF
TRBJ1-5,TRBV10-3,.,TRBD1,TGTGCCAGTGGACAGGGGGTGGATCAGCCCCAGCATTTT,CASGQGVDQPQHF
TRBJ2-5,TRBV19,.,TRBD1,TGTGCCAGTAGAAACCCGGGACAGCCCCAAGAGACCCAGTACTTC,CASRNPGQPQETQYF
TRBJ1-2,TRBV30,.,.,TGTGCCTGGGCTGCGGGTCTTTCTTTTGGCTACACCTTC,CAWAAGLSFGYTF
TRBJ1-2,TRBV29-1,few,.,TGCAGCGTTGGGCCCAGGGATGGCTACACCTTC,CSVGPRDGYTF
TRBJ1-1,TRBV4-3,.,.,TGCGCCAGCAGCCAAGGGGCTTTGAACACTGAAGCTTTCTTT,CASSQGALNTEAFF
TRBJ2-4,TRBV6-5,.,TRBD1,TGTGCCAGCAGTCACGACAGGGATGCCAAAAACATTCAGTACTTC,CASSHDRDAKNIQYF
TRBJ1-2,TRBV6-5,.,TRBD1,TGTGCCAGCAGTTACAGGGGGCCGGGGTATGGCTACACCTTC,CASSYRGPGYGYTF
TRBJ2-5,TRBV5-1,.,.,TGCGCCAGCAGCTCGCCTATCGCAACGATCGAAGAGACCCAGTACTTC,CASSSPIATIEETQYF
TRBJ1-2,TRBV14,.,TRBD1,TGTGCCAGCAGCCCCAGGACAGGGGGCTATGGCTACACCTTC,CASSPRTGGYGYTF
TRBJ2-4,TRBV19,few,TRBD1,TGTGCCAGTAGCAGGACAGGGCAGCCACTAGCCAAAAACATTCAGTACTTC,CASSRTGQPLAKNIQYF
TRBJ2-5,TRBV6-5,.,TRBD2,TGTGCCAGCAGGGGAGCGGGAGTAGGCCAAGAGACCCAGTACTTC,CASRGAGVGQETQYF
TRBJ1-5,TRBV5-1,.,TRBD1,TGCGCCAGCAGCCCAACAGGGGAGTTCAATCAGCCCCAGCATTTT,CASSPTGEFNQPQHF
TRBJ1-2,TRBV10-3,.,.,TGTGCCATCAGTGATATAACAGGGCAAAGCTATGGCTACACCTTC,CAISDITGQSYGYTF
TRBJ2-1,TRBV7-9,.,TRBD1,TGTGCCAGCAGCTTAGGGGGGACAGGGGGTCTACAATTCTTC,CASSLGGTGGLQFF
TRBJ2-1,TRBV30,.,.,TGTGCCTGGAGTGTACTCGAGGGAGTCGATGAGCAGTTCTTC,CAWSVLEGVDEQFF
TRBJ1-1,TRBV7-9,few,.,TGTGCCAGCAGGGCGGGGGAGGGGACTGAAGCTTTCTTT,CASRAGEGTEAFF
TRBJ1-1,TRBV29-1,many,.,TGCAGCGTTGGCCCTACAGGGACTGAAGCTTTCTTT,CSVGPTGTEAFF